The 5 T cell receptor beta chains below were found in one sample sequenced in a study of T cells after yellow fever vaccination. TCRdb independently ran MiXCR on the 5' RACE reads; one entry per CDR3 protein. The sample contains 110,000 or so distinct CDR3 sequences, around 6.7% of which appear only once. This specimen was CD4+ T cells sorted from PBMCs, taken 35 to 50 days after the first yellow fever vaccination. The receptor set was obtained from a man younger than 30 who received the YFV17D yellow fever vaccine.

The chain combines TRBV5-4 with TRBJ2-2, with 10 bases aligning to TRBD1. Trimming took 1 base from V and 7 from J; bases not matched to a gene: 16. The CDR3 totals 19 residues. Germline CDR1 is SGHNT and CDR2 is YYREEE (reference sequence). The CDR3 spells CASSLLSRETGGLDGELFF. DNA for the CDR3: TGTGCCAGCAGCTTGTTGAGCCGAGAGACAGGGGGCTTGGACGGGGAGCTGTTTTTT. The full variable domain, in which reference TRBV5-4 and TRBJ2-2 provide the parts outside the CDR3, is ETGVTQSPTHLIKTRGQQVTLRCSSQSGHNTVSWYQQALGQGPQFIFQYYREEENGRGNFPPRFSGLQFPNYSSELNVNALELDDSALYLCASSLLSRETGGLDGELFFGEGSRLTVL.

Ten or more counts support this clonotype. The V gene is TRBV10-3, the J gene TRBJ2-2; D tentatively fits TRBD1 or TRBD2 (5 bases each). Trimming shortened V by 8 bases and J by 3 bases, and 16 bases separated the two germline ends. CDR3 length equals 15 residues. Per the germline V gene, CDR1 is ENHRY and CDR2 is SYGVKD. In nucleotides, the CDR3 is TGTGCCATCCGGGCGGCTCTGGGGGACACCGGGGAGCTGTTTTTT. Encoded protein: CAIRAALGDTGELFF.

The rearrangement joins TRBV20-1 to TRBJ1-2; D is unresolved. The V gene's germline CDR1 is DFQATT and CDR2 SNEGSKA (reference sequence). With 4 bases removed from V and 2 bases from J, the gap between germline ends came to 14 bases. The CDR3 totals 14 residues. The CDR3 region has the DNA TGCAGTGCTACCCGGCGAGACCGAAACTATGGCTACACCTTC. Translated: CSATRRDRNYGYTF.

This clonotype was seen ten or more times. The chain combines TRBV4-3 with TRBJ2-4; 9 positions agree with TRBD1. V shed 1 base, J shed 15 bases, and the junction held 10 bases outside the gene matches. Looked up from germline, CDR1 is LGHNA and CDR2 is YSLEER. The CDR3 runs 14 residues. The chain's CDR3 is CASSQAIGGQGRYF. The CDR3 DNA reads TGCGCCAGCAGCCAAGCTATAGGGGGACAGGGCCGGTACTTC.

This clonotype was seen a handful of times. V is TRBV5-1 and J is TRBJ2-1, with 7 positions matching TRBD1. After removal of 4 bases from V and 9 bases from J, the junction contained 13 bases not matched to a gene. Germline V gene lookup returns CDR1 SGHRS and CDR2 YFSETQ. This CDR3 has 15 residues. This CDR3 reads CASSLREGQNGEQFF. The CDR3 DNA reads TGCGCCAGCAGCCTCCGAGAGGGACAGAACGGTGAGCAGTTCTTC. The full variable domain, its missing parts supplied by reference TRBV5-1 and TRBJ2-1, is KAGVTQTPRYLIKTRGQQVTLSCSPISGHRSVSWYQQTPGQGLQFLFEYFSETQRNKGNFPGRFSGRQFSNSRSEMNVSTLELGDSALYLCASSLREGQNGEQFFGPGTRLTVL.